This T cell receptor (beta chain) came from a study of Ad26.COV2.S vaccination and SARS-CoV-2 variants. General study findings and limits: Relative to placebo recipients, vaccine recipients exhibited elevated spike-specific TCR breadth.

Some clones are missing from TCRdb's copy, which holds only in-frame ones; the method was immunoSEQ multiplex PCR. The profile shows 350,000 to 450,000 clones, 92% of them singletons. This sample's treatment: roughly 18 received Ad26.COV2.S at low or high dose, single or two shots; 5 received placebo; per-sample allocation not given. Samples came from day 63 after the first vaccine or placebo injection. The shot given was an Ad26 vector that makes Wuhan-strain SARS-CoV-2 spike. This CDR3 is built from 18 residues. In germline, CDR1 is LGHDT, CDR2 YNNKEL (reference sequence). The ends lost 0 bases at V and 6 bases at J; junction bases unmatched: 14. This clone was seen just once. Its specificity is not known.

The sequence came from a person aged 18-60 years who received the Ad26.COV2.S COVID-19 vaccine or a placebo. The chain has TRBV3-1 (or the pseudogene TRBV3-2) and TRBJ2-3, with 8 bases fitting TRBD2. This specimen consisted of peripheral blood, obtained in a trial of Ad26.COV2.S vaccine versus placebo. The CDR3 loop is CASSQEFSSGGQGDTQYF. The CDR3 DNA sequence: TGTGCCAGCAGCCAAGAGTTTTCCAGCGGGGGCCAAGGGGATACGCAGTATTTT.